A single T cell receptor (beta chain) is shown here with its context. The record originates from a study of blood T cell repertoires in COVID-19. Study in general: Donors in the United States, Italy and Spain gave samples during acute or convalescent COVID-19. T cells, B-cell-depleted T cells, or PBMCs provided the cDNA or gDNA that served as material.

As handled by the study authors: Estimation of nucleated cell counts relied on the amplification of reference gene primers. Here immunoSEQ multiplex PCR was the method, and the copy in TCRdb shows in-frame clones only, minus some. From that table come the V and J calls and clone size; the DNA was used to work out D and trimming. The table lists 150,000 to 200,000 clones, about 87% of them singletons. J gave up 8 bases and V 3 bases, and 13 bases lay outside the gene matches. This CDR3 contains 16 residues. Per germline, CDR1 SNHLY and CDR2 FYNNEI. Sequencing input: peripheral blood. V and J are TRBV2 and TRBJ2-1; 7 positions match TRBD2. This clonotype was obtained from a woman aged 60-75 years who had recovered from COVID-19. The CDR3 DNA follows: TGTGCCAGCAGTGACCGGGACTACCCACCTCCTTATGAGCAGTTCTTC. Protein sequence: CASSDRDYPPPYEQFF. The full variable domain, in which reference TRBV2 and TRBJ2-1 provide the parts outside the CDR3, is EPEVTQTPSHQVTQMGQEVILRCVPISNHLYFYWYRQILGQKVEFLVSFYNNEISEKSEIFDDQFSVERPDGSNFTLKIRSTKLEDSAMYFCASSDRDYPPPYEQFFGPGTRLTVL.